The 27 T cell receptor beta chains in this list originate from one sample, sequenced in a study of radiotherapy plus CTLA-4 blockade in lung cancer. Some clones are missing from TCRdb's copy, which holds only in-frame ones; the method was immunoSEQ multiplex PCR. The sample carries 43,000 or so clones, 55% to 80% recorded once. Sequencing used peripheral blood, obtained from a patient treated with radiotherapy plus ipilimumab. Receptors were obtained from a human donor with non-small cell lung cancer who had a complete response to radiotherapy plus ipilimumab.

The chain carries TRBV5-1 and TRBJ2-3, with a weak D call TRBD1 (6 bases). The V and J ends lost 2 bases and 3 bases respectively, with 13 bases between them. Germline values: CDR1 SGHRS, CDR2 YFSETQ. The CDR3 spans 15 residues. The CDR3 here is CASSLTGWLTDTQYF. The DNA for the CDR3 is TGCGCCAGCAGCTTAACAGGGTGGTTGACAGATACGCAGTATTTT.

The V call is TRBV19, the J call TRBJ1-2; 8 bases line up with TRBD1. After removal of 8 bases from V and 5 bases from J, the junction contained 4 bases not matched to a gene. Germline V gene sequence: CDR1 LNHDA, CDR2 SQIVND (reference sequence). This CDR3 has 12 residues. The CDR3 sequence is CASDRTGYGYTF. CDR3 in DNA: TGTGCCAGTGATCGGACAGGGTATGGCTACACCTTC.

Many counts were recorded for this clone. The chain has TRBV6-5 and TRBJ2-7, with D possibly TRBD1 on 5 matching bases. Between the trimmed V and J ends, which lost 0 bases and 0 bases, there was a span of 9 bases. Germline values: CDR1 MNHEY, CDR2 SVGAGI. This CDR3 has 15 amino acids. The CDR3 here is CASSYSTAHSYEQYF. As DNA, the CDR3 is TGTGCCAGCAGTTACTCGACAGCCCACTCCTACGAGCAGTACTTC.

The V and J genes are TRBV5-1 and TRBJ2-7; TRBD2 aligns across 8 bases. The V and J ends lost 10 bases and 3 bases, in that order; junction bases with no gene match: 15. This CDR3 spans 15 amino acids. Germline lookup yields CDR1 SGHRS and CDR2 YFSETQ. CDR3 in amino acids: CASRRASGRDYEQYF. The CDR3 DNA follows: TGCGCCTCCCGCAGGGCTAGCGGGCGTGACTACGAGCAGTACTTC.

The chain is built from TRBV29-1 and TRBJ2-5; 9 positions agree with TRBD2. With V trimmed by 4 bases and J by 2 bases, 5 bases remained unmatched. CDR1 is SQVTM and CDR2 is ANQGSEA in the germline V gene. CDR3 size: 14 residues. CDR3 nucleotides: TGCAGCGTTGGAGGCGGGGGGGGGCAAGAGACCCAGTACTTC. It is translated as CSVGGGGGQETQYF.

The sample holds a few counts of this clone. The chain employs TRBV30 and TRBJ2-7; TRBD2 matches 10 bases. There are 15 residues in the CDR3. Germline trimming cut 0 bases from V and 7 bases from J; bases unmatched to any gene: 9. Germline V gene lookup returns CDR1 GTSNPN and CDR2 SVGIG (reference sequence). The CDR3 DNA reads as TGTGCCTGGAGTGTAAGGGCTAGCGGGAGTGGAGAGCAGTACTTC. It specifies CAWSVRASGSGEQYF.

The chain links TRBV9 to TRBJ2-1, with TRBD2 as a possible D gene (5 bases). With 1 base removed from V and 0 bases from J, the gap between germline ends came to 8 bases. Germline values: CDR1 SGDLS, CDR2 YYNGEE. The CDR3 has 15 amino acids. CDR3 nucleotide sequence: TGTGCCAGCAGCGTATCAAGCGGCTCCTACAATGAGCAGTTCTTC. Translated: CASSVSSGSYNEQFF.

This clone has more than one count but fewer than ten. The rearrangement joins TRBV6-1 to TRBJ2-1, with 7 bases fitting TRBD1. There are 12 residues in the CDR3. Trimming cost V 6 bases and J 6 bases; bases outside gene matches: 2. Germline V gene lookup returns CDR1 MNHNS and CDR2 SASEGT. The chain's CDR3 is CASRAGGNEQFF. CDR3 sequence (DNA): TGTGCCAGCAGGGCAGGGGGCAATGAGCAGTTCTTC.

The chain has TRBV9 and TRBJ1-5; TRBD1 matches 9 bases. The CDR3 consists of 15 residues. V shed 3 bases and J 1 base; nucleotides not matched to a gene: 2. CDR1 and CDR2 from the germline V gene are SGDLS and YYNGEE. The CDR3 bases are TGTGCCAGCAGCGCCGGGACAGGGAGCAATCAGCCCCAGCATTTT. This translates into CASSAGTGSNQPQHF.

This clone has just a few counts. The rearrangement uses TRBV4-1 and TRBJ2-7; TRBD1 aligns across 8 bases. CDR3 length equals 17 residues. The ends lost 1 base at V and 5 bases at J; junction bases unmatched: 13. Germline loops: CDR1 MGHRA, CDR2 YSYEKL. The DNA for the CDR3 is TGCGCCAGCAGCCAAGCTTTCGTGCGGCAGGGGGCTAACGAGCAGTACTTC. Translating gives CASSQAFVRQGANEQYF.

The rearrangement links TRBV29-1 to TRBJ2-5, with 7 positions matching TRBD1. The J call may be in error: the DNA end matches TRBJ2-7 better. The CDR3 spans 11 residues. CDR1 and CDR2 (germline): SQVTM, ANQGSEA. The CDR3 loop is CSGNRGYEQYF. The DNA of the CDR3 is TGCAGCGGCAACAGGGGCTACGAGCAGTACTTC.

The table lists this clone with a few counts. V is TRBV15 and J is TRBJ2-3; TRBD2 aligns across 14 bases. Germline CDR1 is LNHNV and CDR2 is YYDKDF (reference sequence). J gave up 4 bases and V 9 bases, and 12 bases lay outside the gene matches. The CDR3 has 17 residues. The CDR3 here is CATKNRGLAGVADTQYF. The CDR3 bases are TGTGCCACTAAGAACAGGGGACTAGCGGGAGTTGCAGATACGCAGTATTTT.

The rearrangement uses TRBV7-6 and TRBJ1-5; D gene ambiguous. Deletions cut 4 bases from V and 7 bases from J, with 11 bases between. The CDR3 has 13 amino acids. Germline V gives CDR1 SGHVS, CDR2 FNYEAQ. The CDR3, as DNA: TGTGCCAGCAGCTCCCGGACGGGGCAGCCCCAGCATTTT. This gives the protein CASSSRTGQPQHF.

The V call is TRBV27, the J call TRBJ2-1; D is possibly TRBD2 (6 bases). CDR1 MNHEY and CDR2 SMNVEV come from the germline V gene (reference sequence). This CDR3 has 15 residues. V lost 2 bases, J lost 8 bases, and 16 bases lay in between. CDR3 loop: CASSLMGGSLYEQFF. The CDR3 DNA reads TGTGCCAGCAGTTTAATGGGGGGATCTTTATATGAGCAGTTCTTC.

In DNA, the CDR3 is TGTGCCAGCAGTACGGGACAGGTCTTACTCTCTGGAAACACCATATATTTT. Translated, it gives CASSTGQVLLSGNTIYF. The genes are TRBV28 and TRBJ1-3; 8 bases fit TRBD1. CDR1 is MDHEN and CDR2 is SYDVKM in the germline V gene. V shed 5 bases, J shed 0 bases, and the junction held 9 bases outside the gene matches. The CDR3 sequence is 17 residues long.

This sequence joins TRBV7-2 and TRBJ1-2, with 9 bases aligning to TRBD1. The J segment lost 3 bases and the V segment lost 1 base, leaving 15 bases of the junction unmatched. This CDR3 has 19 residues. CDR1 and CDR2 (germline): SGHTA, FQGNSA. The CDR3 DNA is TGTGCCAGCAGCTTAGGTGGACAGGGGATATTATACAAGGACTATGGCTACACCTTC. Translation: CASSLGGQGILYKDYGYTF.

The V call is TRBV2, the J call TRBJ2-2, with TRBD2 matching 9 bases. CDR1 and CDR2 from the germline V gene are SNHLY and FYNNEI. The CDR3 consists of 14 residues. Trimming at V came to 4 bases and at J to 3 bases, leaving 0 bases not matched to a gene. The CDR3 loop is CASSGLADTGELFF. CDR3 nucleotide sequence: TGTGCCAGCAGTGGACTAGCGGACACCGGGGAGCTGTTTTTT. The variable domain in full, with the rest retrieved from reference TRBV2 and TRBJ2-2, is EPEVTQTPSHQVTQMGQEVILRCVPISNHLYFYWYRQILGQKVEFLVSFYNNEISEKSEIFDDQFSVERPDGSNFTLKIRSTKLEDSAMYFCASSGLADTGELFFGEGSRLTVL.

The rearrangement links TRBV20-1 to TRBJ2-3, with D uncertain. The CDR3 loop spans 11 amino acids. The V gene lost 6 bases and the J gene lost 7 bases, with 11 bases spanning the gap. Germline V lookup: CDR1 DFQATT, CDR2 SNEGSKA (reference sequence). The CDR3 nucleotides are TGCAGTGCCAGATACTACTATACGCAGTATTTT. It yields the protein CSARYYYTQYF.

The J gene is TRBJ1-2, the V gene TRBV4-3, with 9 bases identical to TRBD1. This CDR3 is built from 15 residues. Germline loops: CDR1 LGHNA, CDR2 YSLEER. J gave up 4 bases and V 3 bases, and 6 bases lay outside the gene matches. As DNA, the CDR3 is TGCGCCAGCAGCCAGGTGACAGGGGGTCTCTATGGCTACACCTTC. Translating gives CASSQVTGGLYGYTF.

The chain uses TRBV11-2 and TRBJ2-3, with D tentatively TRBD1 (6 bases). CDR1 is SGHAT and CDR2 is FQNNGV in the germline V gene. The CDR3 sequence is 14 residues long. V dropped 7 bases and J dropped 3 bases, with 14 bases sitting between them. In DNA, the CDR3 is TGTGCCAGCACCCGAGACAGGACAACAGATACGCAGTATTTT. Amino acids: CASTRDRTTDTQYF.

The chain combines TRBV14 with TRBJ1-6; D remains unclear. The V gene lost 0 bases and the J gene lost 0 bases, with 3 bases spanning the gap. CDR3 size: 15 residues. In germline, CDR1 is SGHDN, CDR2 FVKESK. CDR3 sequence: CASSQDGSYNSPLHF. In DNA form, the CDR3 reads TGTGCCAGCAGCCAAGACGGCTCCTATAATTCACCCCTCCACTTT.

This chain joins TRBV27 and TRBJ1-2; D possibly corresponds to TRBD1 (6 bases). CDR3 length: 14 amino acids. V was pared by 3 bases and J by 4 bases, with 12 bases between. CDR1 is MNHEY and CDR2 is SMNVEV in the germline V gene (reference sequence). The CDR3 is CASSFSGGPYGYTF. CDR3 bases: TGTGCCAGCAGTTTTTCGGGGGGGCCCTATGGCTACACCTTC.

The chain is built from TRBV7-9 and TRBJ2-7; 8 bases map to TRBD1. Germline CDR1 reads SEHNR; CDR2 reads FQNEAQ (reference sequence). J gave up 3 bases and V 5 bases, and 6 bases lay outside the gene matches. The CDR3 is 14 residues long. In DNA, the CDR3 is TGTGCCAGCAGCACTGACAGGGGTGGCTACGAGCAGTACTTC. Its protein is CASSTDRGGYEQYF.

There are a few counts of this clone. The chain employs TRBV28 and TRBJ1-1; TRBD1 matches at 8 bases. Per germline, CDR1 MDHEN and CDR2 SYDVKM. The V and J ends lost 4 bases and 7 bases, in that order; junction bases with no gene match: 11. CDR3 length: 15 residues. CDR3 nucleotide sequence: TGTGCCAGCAGTTCCTCCGGGACAGGACTGTTTGAAGCTTTCTTT. It codes for CASSSSGTGLFEAFF.

The chain is built from TRBV9 and TRBJ1-1; TRBD1 is a possible D gene (5 bases). This CDR3 region has 15 residues. CDR1 SGDLS and CDR2 YYNGEE come from the germline V gene. V was shortened by 4 bases and J by 3 bases, with 16 bases between the two germline ends. Here the CDR3 DNA reads TGTGCCAGCAGCCTTGACCCGGGGGGTTACACTGAAGCTTTCTTT. Encoded protein: CASSLDPGGYTEAFF.

V is TRBV7-2 and J is TRBJ2-1; 11 bases map to TRBD2. The germline V gene encodes CDR1 SGHTA and CDR2 FQGNSA. The CDR3 is 14 amino acids. With V trimmed by 2 bases and J by 13 bases, 7 bases remained unmatched. The CDR3 sequence: CASSLQMTSGKQFF. The CDR3 DNA follows: TGTGCCAGCAGCTTACAAATGACTAGCGGGAAACAGTTCTTC.

This clone has a handful of counts. V usage is TRBV28 and J usage is TRBJ2-1; possible D gene TRBD1, 5 bases. Trimming cost V 5 bases and J 5 bases, with 16 bases left between them. The CDR3 totals 15 residues. Looked up from germline, CDR1 is MDHEN and CDR2 is SYDVKM. The CDR3 nucleotides are TGTGCCAGCAGTCTAGGCCTGGGGCGGCACAATGAGCAGTTCTTC. Its protein is CASSLGLGRHNEQFF.